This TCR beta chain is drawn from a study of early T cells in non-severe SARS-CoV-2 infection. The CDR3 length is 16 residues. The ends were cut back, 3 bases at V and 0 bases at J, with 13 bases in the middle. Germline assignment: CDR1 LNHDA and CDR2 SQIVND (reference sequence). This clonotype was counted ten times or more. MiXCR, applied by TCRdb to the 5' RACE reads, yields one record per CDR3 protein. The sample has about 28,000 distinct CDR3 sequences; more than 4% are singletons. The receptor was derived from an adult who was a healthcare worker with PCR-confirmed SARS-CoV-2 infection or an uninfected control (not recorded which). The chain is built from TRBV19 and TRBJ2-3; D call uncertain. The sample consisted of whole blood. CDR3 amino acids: CASSMPIRSSTDTQYF. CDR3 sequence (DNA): TGTGCCAGTAGTATGCCTATTAGATCTAGCACAGATACGCAGTATTTT.